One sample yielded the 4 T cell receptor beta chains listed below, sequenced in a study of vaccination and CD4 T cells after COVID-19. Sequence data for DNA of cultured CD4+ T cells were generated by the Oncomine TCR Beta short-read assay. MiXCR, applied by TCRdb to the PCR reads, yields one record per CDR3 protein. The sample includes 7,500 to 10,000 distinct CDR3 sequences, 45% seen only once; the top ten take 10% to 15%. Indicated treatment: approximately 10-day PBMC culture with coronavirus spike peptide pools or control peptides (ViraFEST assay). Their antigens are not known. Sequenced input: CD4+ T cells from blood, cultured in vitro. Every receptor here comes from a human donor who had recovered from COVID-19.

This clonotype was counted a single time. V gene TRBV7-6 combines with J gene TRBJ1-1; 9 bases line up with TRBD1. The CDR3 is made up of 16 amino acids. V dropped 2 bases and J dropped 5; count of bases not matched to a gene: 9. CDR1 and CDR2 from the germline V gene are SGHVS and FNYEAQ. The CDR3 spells CASSLQQGAVDTEAFF. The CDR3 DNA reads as TGTGCCAGCAGCTTACAACAGGGGGCGGTGGATACTGAAGCTTTCTTT.

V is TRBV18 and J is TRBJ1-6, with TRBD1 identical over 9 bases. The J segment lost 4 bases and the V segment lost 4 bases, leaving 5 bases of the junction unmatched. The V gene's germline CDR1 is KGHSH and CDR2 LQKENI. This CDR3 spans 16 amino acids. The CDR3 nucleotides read TGTGCCAGCTCACGGACAGGGGCTATTTATAATTCACCCCTCCACTTT. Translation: CASSRTGAIYNSPLHF. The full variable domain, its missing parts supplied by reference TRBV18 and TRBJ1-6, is NAGVMQNPRHLVRRRGQEARLRCSPMKGHSHVYWYRQLPEEGLKFMVYLQKENIIDESGMPKERFSAEFPKEGPSILRIQQVVRGDSAAYFCASSRTGAIYNSPLHFGNGTRLTVT.

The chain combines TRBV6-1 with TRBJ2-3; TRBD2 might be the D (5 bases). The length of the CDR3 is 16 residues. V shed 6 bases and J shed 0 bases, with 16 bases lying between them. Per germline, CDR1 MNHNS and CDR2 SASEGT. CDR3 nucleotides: TGTGCCAGCAGCGACTACCCTCCGACTAGCACAGATACGCAGTATTTT. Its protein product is CASSDYPPTSTDTQYF.

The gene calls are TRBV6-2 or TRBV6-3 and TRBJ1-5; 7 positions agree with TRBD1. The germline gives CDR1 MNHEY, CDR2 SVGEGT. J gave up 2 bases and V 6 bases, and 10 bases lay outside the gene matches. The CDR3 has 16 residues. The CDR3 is CASSQDRRNGNQPQHF. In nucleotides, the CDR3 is TGTGCCAGCAGCCAGGACAGGAGGAATGGCAATCAGCCCCAGCATTTT.